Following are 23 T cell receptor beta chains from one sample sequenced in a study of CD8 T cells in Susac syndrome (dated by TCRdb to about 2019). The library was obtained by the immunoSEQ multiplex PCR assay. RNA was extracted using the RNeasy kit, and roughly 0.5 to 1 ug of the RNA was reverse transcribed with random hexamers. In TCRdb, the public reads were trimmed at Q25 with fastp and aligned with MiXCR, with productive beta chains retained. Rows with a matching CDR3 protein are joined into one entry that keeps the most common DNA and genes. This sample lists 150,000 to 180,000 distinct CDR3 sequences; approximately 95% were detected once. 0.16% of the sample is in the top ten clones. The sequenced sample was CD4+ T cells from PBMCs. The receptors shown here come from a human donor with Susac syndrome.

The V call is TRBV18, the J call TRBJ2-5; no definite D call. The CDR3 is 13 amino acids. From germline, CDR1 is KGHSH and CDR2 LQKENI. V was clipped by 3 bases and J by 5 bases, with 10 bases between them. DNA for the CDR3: TGTGCCAGCTCACCCGACGGGTTGGAGACCCAGTACTTC. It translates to CASSPDGLETQYF.

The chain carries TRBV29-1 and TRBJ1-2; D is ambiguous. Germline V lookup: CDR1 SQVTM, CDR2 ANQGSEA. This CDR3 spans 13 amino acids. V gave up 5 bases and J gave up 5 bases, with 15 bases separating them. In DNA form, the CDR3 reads TGCAGCGTTCAACCATTGAGGCAGTATGGCTACACCTTC. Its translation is CSVQPLRQYGYTF.

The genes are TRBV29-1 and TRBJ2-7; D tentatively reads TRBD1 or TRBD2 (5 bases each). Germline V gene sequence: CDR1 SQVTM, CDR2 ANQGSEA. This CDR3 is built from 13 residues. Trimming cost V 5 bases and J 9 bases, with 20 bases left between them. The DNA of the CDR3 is TGCAGCGTTTCCGGGGACGGATTCCGCGGGCAGTACTTC. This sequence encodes CSVSGDGFRGQYF.

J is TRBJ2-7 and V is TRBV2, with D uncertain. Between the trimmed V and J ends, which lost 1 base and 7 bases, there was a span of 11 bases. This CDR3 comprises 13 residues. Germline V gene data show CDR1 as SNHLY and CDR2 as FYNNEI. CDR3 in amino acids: CASSEGLVQEQYF. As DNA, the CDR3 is TGTGCCAGCAGTGAAGGGCTGGTACAAGAGCAGTACTTC.

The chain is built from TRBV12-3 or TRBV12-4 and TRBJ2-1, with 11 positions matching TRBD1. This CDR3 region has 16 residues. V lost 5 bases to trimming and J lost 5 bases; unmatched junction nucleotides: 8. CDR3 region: CASSPRTGGRNNEQFF. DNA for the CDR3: TGTGCCAGCAGTCCACGGACAGGGGGCAGGAACAATGAGCAGTTCTTC.

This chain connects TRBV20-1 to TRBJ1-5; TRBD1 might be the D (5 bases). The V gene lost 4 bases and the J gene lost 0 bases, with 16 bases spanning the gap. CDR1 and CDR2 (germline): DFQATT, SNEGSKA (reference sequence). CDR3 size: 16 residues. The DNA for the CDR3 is TGCAGTGCTATTAGGGGCGCTGTGGATAGCAATCAGCCCCAGCATTTT. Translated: CSAIRGAVDSNQPQHF.

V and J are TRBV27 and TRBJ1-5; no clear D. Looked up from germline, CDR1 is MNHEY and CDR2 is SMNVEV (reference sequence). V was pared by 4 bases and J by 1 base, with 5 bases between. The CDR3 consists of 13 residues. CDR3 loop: CASSYESNQPQHF. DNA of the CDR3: TGTGCCAGCAGTTATGAGAGCAATCAGCCCCAGCATTTT.

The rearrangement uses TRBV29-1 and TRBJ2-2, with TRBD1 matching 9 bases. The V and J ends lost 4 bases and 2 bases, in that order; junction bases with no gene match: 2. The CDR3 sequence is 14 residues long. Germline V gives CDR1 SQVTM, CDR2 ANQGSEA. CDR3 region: CSVGTGVNTGELFF. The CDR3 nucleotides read TGCAGCGTTGGGACAGGGGTCAACACCGGGGAGCTGTTTTTT.

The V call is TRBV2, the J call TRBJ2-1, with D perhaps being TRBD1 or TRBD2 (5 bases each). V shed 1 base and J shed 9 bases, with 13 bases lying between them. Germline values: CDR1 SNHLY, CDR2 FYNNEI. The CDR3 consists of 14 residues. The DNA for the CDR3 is TGTGCCAGCAGTGAAGGCAGGGCCGGGGTTGAGCAGTTCTTC. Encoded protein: CASSEGRAGVEQFF. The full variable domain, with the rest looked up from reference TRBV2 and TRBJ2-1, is EPEVTQTPSHQVTQMGQEVILRCVPISNHLYFYWYRQILGQKVEFLVSFYNNEISEKSEIFDDQFSVERPDGSNFTLKIRSTKLEDSAMYFCASSEGRAGVEQFFGPGTRLTVL.

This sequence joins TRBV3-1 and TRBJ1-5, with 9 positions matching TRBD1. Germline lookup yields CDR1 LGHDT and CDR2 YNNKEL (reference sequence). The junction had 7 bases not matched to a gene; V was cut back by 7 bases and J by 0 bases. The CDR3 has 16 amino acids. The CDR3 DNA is TGTGCCAGCATTAACAGGGGGCGAATTAGCAATCAGCCCCAGCATTTT. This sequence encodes CASINRGRISNQPQHF.

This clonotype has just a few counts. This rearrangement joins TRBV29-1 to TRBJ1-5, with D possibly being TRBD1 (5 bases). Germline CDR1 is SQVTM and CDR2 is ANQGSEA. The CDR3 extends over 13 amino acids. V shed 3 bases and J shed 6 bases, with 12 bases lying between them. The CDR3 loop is CSVEGQDGQPQHF. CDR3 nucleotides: TGCAGCGTTGAGGGGCAGGACGGTCAGCCCCAGCATTTT.

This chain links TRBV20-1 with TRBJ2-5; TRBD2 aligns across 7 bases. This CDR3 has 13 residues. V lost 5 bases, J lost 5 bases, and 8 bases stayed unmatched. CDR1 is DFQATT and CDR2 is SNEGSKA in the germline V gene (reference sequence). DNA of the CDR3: TGCAGTGCTCGCGGGAGCACACGCGAGACCCAGTACTTC. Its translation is CSARGSTRETQYF.

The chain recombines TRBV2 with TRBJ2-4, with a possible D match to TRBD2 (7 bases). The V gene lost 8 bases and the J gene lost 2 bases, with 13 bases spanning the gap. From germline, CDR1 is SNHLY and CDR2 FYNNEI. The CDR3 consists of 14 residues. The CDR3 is CASGQRGPKNIQYF. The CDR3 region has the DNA TGTGCCAGCGGACAGCGGGGACCCAAAAACATTCAGTACTTC.

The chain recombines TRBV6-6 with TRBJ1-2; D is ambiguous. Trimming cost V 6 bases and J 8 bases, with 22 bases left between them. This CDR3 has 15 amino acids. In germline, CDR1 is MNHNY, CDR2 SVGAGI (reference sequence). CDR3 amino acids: CASRSSATDFNGYTF. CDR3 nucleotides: TGTGCCAGCAGGTCATCTGCGACTGACTTTAACGGCTACACCTTC.

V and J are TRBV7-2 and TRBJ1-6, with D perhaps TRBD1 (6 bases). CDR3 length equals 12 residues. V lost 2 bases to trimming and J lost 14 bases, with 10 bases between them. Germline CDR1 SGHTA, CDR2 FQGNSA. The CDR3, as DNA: TGTGCCAGCAGCTTATCGCGGGACACCCTCCACTTT. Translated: CASSLSRDTLHF.

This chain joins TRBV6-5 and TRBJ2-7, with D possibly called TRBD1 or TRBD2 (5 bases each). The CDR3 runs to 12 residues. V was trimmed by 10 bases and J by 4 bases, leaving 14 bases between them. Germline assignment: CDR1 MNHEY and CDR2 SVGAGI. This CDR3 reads CATTGTRYEQYF. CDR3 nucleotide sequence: TGTGCCACCACCGGGACGCGATACGAGCAGTACTTC.

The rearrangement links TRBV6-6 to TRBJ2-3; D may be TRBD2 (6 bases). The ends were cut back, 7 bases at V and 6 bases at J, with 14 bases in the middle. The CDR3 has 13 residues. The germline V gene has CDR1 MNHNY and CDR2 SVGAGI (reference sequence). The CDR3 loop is CASNQRVPDTQYF. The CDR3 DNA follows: TGTGCCAGCAACCAGCGGGTCCCCGATACGCAGTATTTT.

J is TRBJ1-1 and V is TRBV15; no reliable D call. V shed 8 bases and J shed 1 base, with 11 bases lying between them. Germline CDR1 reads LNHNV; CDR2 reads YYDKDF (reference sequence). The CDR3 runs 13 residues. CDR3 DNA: TGTGCCACCTCCGGGCAGCCGAACACTGAAGCTTTCTTT. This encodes CATSGQPNTEAFF.

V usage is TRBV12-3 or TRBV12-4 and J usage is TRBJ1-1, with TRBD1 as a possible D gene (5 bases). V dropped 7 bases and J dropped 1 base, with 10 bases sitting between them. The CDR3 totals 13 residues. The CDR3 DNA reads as TGTGCCAGCATCCTCCAGGGGAACACTGAAGCTTTCTTT. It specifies CASILQGNTEAFF.

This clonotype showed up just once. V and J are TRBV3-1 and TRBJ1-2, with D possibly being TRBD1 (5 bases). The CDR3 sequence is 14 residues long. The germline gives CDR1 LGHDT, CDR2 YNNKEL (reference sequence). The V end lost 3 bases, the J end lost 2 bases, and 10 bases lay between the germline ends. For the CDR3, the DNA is TGTGCCAGCAGCCAGACGGGACGGAACTATGGCTACACCTTC. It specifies CASSQTGRNYGYTF. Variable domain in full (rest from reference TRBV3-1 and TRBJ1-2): DTAVSQTPKYLVTQMGNDKSIKCEQNLGHDTMYWYKQDSKKFLKIMFSYNNKELIINETVPNRFSPKSPDKAHLNLHINSLELGDSAVYFCASSQTGRNYGYTFGSGTRLTVV.

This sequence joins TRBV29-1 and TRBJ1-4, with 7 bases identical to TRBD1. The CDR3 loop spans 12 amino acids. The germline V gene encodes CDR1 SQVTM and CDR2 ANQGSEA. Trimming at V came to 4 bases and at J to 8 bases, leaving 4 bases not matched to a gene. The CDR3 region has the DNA TGCAGCGTTGGAGGGGGCGCAGAAAAACTGTTTTTT. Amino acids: CSVGGGAEKLFF.

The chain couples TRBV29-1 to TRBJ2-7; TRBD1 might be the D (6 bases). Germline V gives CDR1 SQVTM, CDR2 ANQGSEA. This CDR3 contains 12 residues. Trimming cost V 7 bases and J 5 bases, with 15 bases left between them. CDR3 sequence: CSATGSSDEQYF. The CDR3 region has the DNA TGCAGCGCTACAGGGTCTTCGGACGAGCAGTACTTC.

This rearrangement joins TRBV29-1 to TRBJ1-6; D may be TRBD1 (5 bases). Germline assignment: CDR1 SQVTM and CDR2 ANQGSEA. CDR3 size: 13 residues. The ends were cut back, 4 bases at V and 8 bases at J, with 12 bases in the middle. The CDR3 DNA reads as TGCAGCGTTGCATGGGGGGTAGATTCACCCCTCCACTTT. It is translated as CSVAWGVDSPLHF.